A selection of T cell receptor beta chains follows, all from one sample in a study of blood T cell repertoires in COVID-19. Measured with immunoSEQ multiplex PCR; TCRdb has only the in-frame clones, and not every one. The sample shows roughly 160,000 clones, roughly 93% of them seen only once. The sequenced sample was peripheral blood. These receptors were collected from a man younger than 35 with acute or convalescent COVID-19. CDR3s include the opening cysteine and the closing phenylalanine or tryptophan. The D gene is left open where the match is weak. Clone size is given for some rows only: seen once, a few or many times, or a class if the clone is expanded.

j_call v_call clone_size d_call cdr3_aa cdr3_nt
TRBJ2-5 TRBV30 . TRBD2 CAWSRVAGVRTGETQYF TGTGCCTGGAGTCGGGTAGCGGGAGTGCGAACGGGAGAGACCCAGTACTTC
TRBJ2-5 TRBV9 . . CASSVEVGLRETQYF TGTGCCAGCAGCGTAGAGGTGGGGCTGAGGGAGACCCAGTACTTC
TRBJ1-2 TRBV3-1/TRBV3-2 once TRBD1 CASSQAGQGSYGYTF TGTGCCAGCAGCCAAGCGGGACAGGGCTCCTATGGCTACACCTTC
TRBJ1-1 TRBV5-6 once . CASALGDAEAFF TGTGCCAGCGCCCTAGGCGACGCTGAAGCTTTCTTT
TRBJ2-7 TRBV29-1 . TRBD1 CSVAGQGTDEQYF TGCAGCGTCGCGGGACAGGGTACGGACGAGCAGTACTTC
TRBJ1-6 TRBV2 once . CASSQRQGISPLHF TGTGCCAGCAGCCAGCGGCAGGGGATCTCACCCCTCCACTTT
TRBJ2-7 TRBV20-1 . . CSVGRPYEQYF TGCAGTGTGGGCCGTCCCTACGAGCAGTACTTC
TRBJ2-3 TRBV6-1 . . CASSEQGTDTQYF TGTGCCAGCAGTGAACAGGGCACAGATACGCAGTATTTT
TRBJ1-4 TRBV30 . . CAWSVVQLEGKLFF TGTGCCTGGAGTGTAGTACAGTTGGAGGGAAAACTGTTTTTT
TRBJ2-6 TRBV6-1 . . CASSDRARAGANVLTF TGTGCCAGCAGTGATCGGGCCAGGGCCGGGGCCAACGTCCTGACTTTC
TRBJ1-1 TRBV5-1 once TRBD1 CASSSRPGQGAEAFF TGCGCCAGCAGCTCTCGACCGGGACAGGGGGCTGAAGCTTTCTTT
TRBJ1-5 TRBV6-1 . . CASSEAREKYSNQPQHF TGTGCCAGCAGTGAAGCGAGGGAGAAATATAGCAATCAGCCCCAGCATTTT
TRBJ1-1 TRBV12-3/TRBV12-4 once . CASTVRSGTEAFF TGTGCCAGCACGGTGAGGTCCGGCACTGAAGCTTTCTTT
TRBJ1-5 TRBV5-6 . TRBD1 CASSRRTGGYQPQHF TGTGCCAGCAGCCGACGGACAGGGGGTTATCAGCCCCAGCATTTT
TRBJ2-5 TRBV6-6 once TRBD2 CASSQPREEETQYF TGTGCCAGCAGTCAACCCCGGGAGGAAGAGACCCAGTACTTC
TRBJ2-7 TRBV5-6 . TRBD2 CASSFGLAGGAYEQYF TGTGCCAGCAGCTTTGGACTAGCGGGAGGCGCCTACGAGCAGTACTTC
TRBJ1-1 TRBV18 . . CASSPPGLGGTEAFF TGTGCCAGCTCACCACCGGGGCTCGGGGGCACTGAAGCTTTCTTT
TRBJ2-7 TRBV7-9 . . CASGPSRTMNEQYF TGTGCCAGCGGACCCTCTCGGACTATGAACGAGCAGTACTTC
TRBJ2-1 TRBV6-5 . . CASYHRSGEQFF TGTGCCAGCTACCACCGTTCGGGTGAGCAGTTCTTC
TRBJ1-2 TRBV6-6 . . CASSYSTRVGGYTF TGTGCCAGCAGTTACTCGACCCGGGTTGGCGGCTACACCTTC
TRBJ1-5 TRBV19 . . CASSSTGGSNQPQHF TGTGCCAGTAGTTCTACTGGCGGCTCCAATCAGCCCCAGCATTTT
TRBJ1-2 TRBV3-1/TRBV3-2 . . CASSQDFRQGQGYTF TGTGCCAGCAGCCAAGATTTTCGCCAGGGCCAAGGCTACACCTTC
TRBJ2-5 TRBV29-1 . . CSVAPGGGGPETQYF TGCAGCGTTGCCCCAGGTGGCGGGGGCCCAGAGACCCAGTACTTC
TRBJ1-6 TRBV5-6 . . CASSFADRGNSPLHF TGTGCCAGCAGCTTTGCTGACAGAGGTAATTCACCCCTCCACTTT
TRBJ1-2 TRBV5-4 . . CASSLEGQNYGYTF TGTGCCAGCAGCTTGGAAGGACAGAACTATGGCTACACCTTC
TRBJ1-2 TRBV30 . . CAWTTNNYGYTF TGTGCCTGGACCACTAATAACTATGGCTACACCTTC
TRBJ2-1 TRBV29-1 . TRBD2 CSVISGGAVNEQFF TGCAGCGTGATTAGCGGGGGGGCCGTCAATGAGCAGTTCTTC
TRBJ1-2 TRBV12-3/TRBV12-4 . TRBD1 CASSSRQGYGYTF TGTGCCAGCAGTTCCCGACAGGGCTATGGCTACACCTTC
TRBJ1-5 TRBV5-6 . TRBD1 CASSSTTGGWDQPQHF TGTGCCAGCAGCTCGACGACAGGGGGCTGGGATCAGCCCCAGCATTTT
TRBJ1-2 TRBV3-1/TRBV3-2 . . CASSQDQGLNWGYTF TGTGCCAGCAGCCAAGATCAGGGGCTGAACTGGGGCTACACCTTC
TRBJ1-1 TRBV13 . . CASSFSGTEAFF TGTGCCAGCAGCTTCTCGGGCACTGAAGCTTTCTTT
TRBJ1-1 TRBV6-5 . TRBD1 CASSGQDSGRTEAFF TGTGCCAGCAGCGGACAGGACTCTGGGAGGACTGAAGCTTTCTTT
TRBJ2-2 TRBV25-1 . TRBD1 CASSESTGGDNTGELFF TGTGCCAGCAGTGAATCGACAGGGGGAGATAACACCGGGGAGCTGTTTTTT
TRBJ1-2 TRBV27 . TRBD1 CASSLRGGRGYTF TGTGCCAGCAGTTTAAGAGGGGGCCGTGGCTACACCTTC
TRBJ1-2 TRBV7-6 . . CASSLKGGVYGYTF TGTGCCAGCAGCTTGAAGGGGGGGGTCTATGGCTACACCTTC
TRBJ1-1 TRBV12-5 . . CASGLLQGVGMNTEAFF TGTGCTAGTGGTTTGTTACAAGGGGTTGGGATGAACACTGAAGCTTTCTTT
TRBJ2-7 TRBV12-3/TRBV12-4 . . CASSFGQNNEQYF TGTGCCAGCAGTTTCGGACAGAACAACGAGCAGTACTTC
TRBJ2-7 TRBV5-5 . . CASSPFGGTREQYF TGTGCCAGCAGTCCTTTTGGCGGGACTCGGGAGCAGTACTTC
TRBJ1-2 TRBV5-5 . TRBD1 CASSLETGGAGYGYTF TGTGCCAGCAGCTTAGAGACAGGGGGCGCGGGCTATGGCTACACCTTC
TRBJ1-5 TRBV19 . . CASSRTGTNSNQPQHF TGTGCCAGTAGTAGGACCGGGACAAATAGCAATCAGCCCCAGCATTTT
TRBJ2-7 TRBV19 . TRBD1 CASRRKDRGNSYEQYF TGTGCCAGTAGAAGAAAAGACAGGGGAAACTCCTACGAGCAGTACTTC
TRBJ1-6 TRBV15 . TRBD1 CATSSLEDRGNSPLHF TGTGCCACCAGCAGCCTAGAGGACAGGGGGAATTCACCCCTCCACTTT
TRBJ2-3 TRBV7-9 . TRBD2 CASSLGGGGTDTQYF TGTGCCAGCAGCTTAGGGGGAGGGGGCACAGATACGCAGTATTTT
TRBJ2-5 TRBV10-3 . . CAISEHTGQGGSETQYF TGTGCCATCAGTGAACACACGGGGCAGGGGGGCAGCGAGACCCAGTACTTC
TRBJ2-3 TRBV6-5 . TRBD1 CASRGTGGADTQYF TGTGCCAGCAGAGGGACAGGGGGCGCAGATACGCAGTATTTT
TRBJ2-1 TRBV18 . TRBD1 CASSPQGQLYNEQFF TGTGCCAGCTCACCACAGGGACAGCTCTACAATGAGCAGTTCTTC
TRBJ2-7 TRBV6-2/TRBV6-3 once . CASSLGASSSYEQYF TGTGCCAGCAGTTTGGGGGCGTCGAGCTCCTACGAGCAGTACTTC
TRBJ2-1 TRBV6-5 . . CASSPRRDNIFQFF TGTGCCAGTTCACCCAGGCGCGATAATATCTTTCAGTTCTTC
TRBJ1-5 TRBV30 few . CAWSSGESFQPQHF TGTGCCTGGAGTTCAGGGGAAAGTTTTCAGCCCCAGCATTTT
TRBJ2-2 TRBV19 . TRBD2 CASQRGRDTGELFF TGTGCCAGTCAGCGGGGGCGGGACACCGGGGAGCTGTTTTTT
TRBJ1-2 TRBV30 . TRBD1 CAWSVGGQGGGYTF TGTGCCTGGAGTGTGGGGGGACAGGGTGGTGGCTACACCTTC
TRBJ1-1 TRBV9 . TRBD1 CASSVEVGTGAMNTEAFF TGTGCCAGCAGCGTAGAGGTTGGGACAGGGGCCATGAACACTGAAGCTTTCTTT
TRBJ1-4 TRBV7-8 . . CASSLPGLLNEKLFF TGTGCCAGCAGCTTACCGGGACTTCTTAATGAAAAACTGTTTTTT
TRBJ1-1 TRBV19 . . CASSPLSRGGTEAFF TGTGCCAGTAGTCCCTTAAGCAGGGGTGGAACTGAAGCTTTCTTT
TRBJ2-7 TRBV14 . . CASGMDSFEQYF TGTGCCAGCGGCATGGACAGTTTCGAGCAGTACTTC
TRBJ1-2 TRBV12-3/TRBV12-4 few TRBD1 CASSLTGGGGYTF TGTGCCAGCAGTCTCACAGGGGGCGGTGGCTACACCTTC
TRBJ1-1 TRBV9 . . CASGRQANTEAFF TGTGCCAGCGGGCGTCAGGCGAACACTGAAGCTTTCTTT
TRBJ1-4 TRBV10-3 . . CAISDRANEKLFF TGTGCCATCAGTGACAGGGCCAATGAAAAACTGTTTTTT
TRBJ2-2 TRBV19 . TRBD1 CASSLGGAGGELFF TGTGCCAGTAGTCTAGGGGGCGCCGGCGGGGAGCTGTTTTTT